The 18 T cell receptor beta chains below come from one sample, sequenced in a study of response to subunit inactivated influenza vaccine. TCRdb itself ran the RT-PCR reads through MiXCR, one entry per CDR3 protein. The data contain around 750,000 distinct CDR3 sequences, approximately 21% of them seen just once; the ten biggest clones take up roughly 10%. This material consisted of PBMCs from blood, taken 5 days after vaccination. All receptors derive from a man aged 50 to 59 who received an inactivated influenza vaccine.

The V call is TRBV20-1, the J call TRBJ2-7; 10 nucleotides align to TRBD2. This CDR3 spans 14 amino acids. Trimming at V came to 4 bases and at J to 3 bases, leaving 6 bases not matched to a gene. Germline loops: CDR1 DFQATT, CDR2 SNEGSKA (reference sequence). The DNA of the CDR3 is TGCAGTGCTAAGAGCCCTAGCGGGAGCTACGAGCAGTACTTC. It is translated as CSAKSPSGSYEQYF.

This clonotype was seen a few times. The rearrangement links TRBV20-1 to TRBJ2-3, with 8 bases that match TRBD2. V lost 0 bases to trimming and J lost 4 bases; unmatched junction nucleotides: 6. Germline V gene data show CDR1 as DFQATT and CDR2 as SNEGSKA (reference sequence). The CDR3 extends over 15 amino acids. The CDR3 sequence is CSARDRLALADTQYF. The CDR3 bases are TGCAGTGCTAGAGATCGACTAGCGTTAGCAGATACGCAGTATTTT.

This clonotype was seen a handful of times. The CDR3 bases are TGCAGCGTCCGGACTAGCGGAGATAGCTACAATGAGCAGTTCTTC. This sequence encodes CSVRTSGDSYNEQFF. V gene TRBV29-1 combines with J gene TRBJ2-1; 10 bases line up with TRBD2. This CDR3 contains 15 residues. Germline lookup yields CDR1 SQVTM and CDR2 ANQGSEA. Trimming cost V 6 bases and J 3 bases; bases outside gene matches: 8.

V is TRBV3-1 and J is TRBJ2-1; 14 nucleotides line up with TRBD2. Germline loops: CDR1 LGHDT, CDR2 YNNKEL (reference sequence). The CDR3 is 16 amino acids. Germline trimming cut 3 bases from V and 8 bases from J; bases unmatched to any gene: 6. The CDR3 region is CASSHEGGLAGDEQFF. The CDR3 nucleotides are TGTGCCAGCAGCCACGAAGGGGGACTAGCGGGAGATGAGCAGTTCTTC.

This chain connects TRBV28 to TRBJ1-5, with D possibly being TRBD1 (6 bases). CDR3 length: 16 residues. Germline V gives CDR1 MDHEN, CDR2 SYDVKM. V was clipped by 6 bases and J by 3 bases, with 18 bases between them. For the CDR3, the DNA is TGTGCCAGCAGGTTTTCGGACAGAACCAACAATCAGCCCCAGCATTTT. Translating gives CASRFSDRTNNQPQHF.

The chain uses TRBV11-1 and TRBJ2-4; 10 positions agree with TRBD2. V shed 5 bases, J shed 0 bases, and the junction held 10 bases outside the gene matches. The CDR3 covers 18 residues. Germline assignment: CDR1 SGHAT and CDR2 FQDESV (reference sequence). CDR3 sequence (DNA): TGTGCCAGCAGCGCGGGACTAGCGCAAATACTAGCCAAAAACATTCAGTACTTC. Translated, it gives CASSAGLAQILAKNIQYF.

The chain uses TRBV20-1 and TRBJ2-1, with 8 bases lining up with TRBD2. With V trimmed by 5 bases and J by 0 bases, 3 bases remained unmatched. This CDR3 region has 14 residues. Germline V gene sequence: CDR1 DFQATT, CDR2 SNEGSKA (reference sequence). The CDR3 DNA sequence: TGCAGTGCTCCTAGCGGGTTCTCCTACAATGAGCAGTTCTTC. It encodes CSAPSGFSYNEQFF.

In this sample, this clonotype turned up many times. V and J are TRBV7-9 and TRBJ1-5; no firm D call. CDR3 length equals 14 residues. Trimming cost V 2 bases and J 3 bases, with 8 bases left between them. Germline CDR1 SEHNR, CDR2 FQNEAQ (reference sequence). CDR3 DNA: TGTGCCAGCAGCTTAATAGGGTTCAATCAGCCCCAGCATTTT. Translating gives CASSLIGFNQPQHF. The complete variable domain, with remaining parts taken from reference TRBV7-9 and TRBJ1-5, reads DTGVSQNPRHKITKRGQNVTFRCDPISEHNRLYWYRQTLGQGPEFLTYFQNEAQLEKSRLLSDRFSAERPKGSFSTLEIQRTEQGDSAMYLCASSLIGFNQPQHFGDGTRLSIL.

Only a few counts were recorded for this clonotype. The chain combines TRBV4-1 with TRBJ1-5, with TRBD1 as a possible D gene (6 bases). V was trimmed by 4 bases and J by 5 bases, leaving 12 bases between them. Germline V gene lookup returns CDR1 MGHRA and CDR2 YSYEKL. CDR3 size: 14 residues. The CDR3, as DNA: TGCGCCAGCAGCCTCAGGGGCCTCGATCAGCCCCAGCATTTT. This codes for CASSLRGLDQPQHF.

The chain is built from TRBV5-5 and TRBJ1-5, with D hard to call. Germline values: CDR1 SGHKS, CDR2 YYEKEE (reference sequence). V lost 0 bases and J lost 7, with 11 bases in between. This CDR3 is built from 14 residues. The DNA for the CDR3 is TGTGCCAGCAGCTTGGAGGGCGGCGGGCAGCCCCAGCATTTT. Amino acids: CASSLEGGGQPQHF.

This clonotype was seen a handful of times. The chain carries TRBV5-5 and TRBJ2-7, with TRBD2 matching 11 bases. This CDR3 is built from 18 residues. The ends lost 3 bases at V and 3 bases at J; junction bases unmatched: 14. Germline-derived CDR1 and CDR2 are SGHKS and YYEKEE (reference sequence). The CDR3 spells CASSYQPGLAVRFYEQYF. CDR3 nucleotide sequence: TGTGCCAGCAGCTACCAGCCGGGACTAGCGGTTAGATTCTACGAGCAGTACTTC.

In its sample, this clonotype was seen many times. The chain combines TRBV7-2 with TRBJ2-1, with D possibly called TRBD1 or TRBD2 (5 bases each). This CDR3 has 15 amino acids. Germline lookup yields CDR1 SGHTA and CDR2 FQGNSA. The V end lost 5 bases, the J end lost 5 bases, and 16 bases lay between the germline ends. The CDR3 DNA is TGTGCCAGCAGCCTCCGTAGAGGGGTAAACAATGAGCAGTTCTTC. It specifies CASSLRRGVNNEQFF.

This clonotype was detected many times. The rearrangement joins TRBV12-3 or TRBV12-4 to TRBJ1-2, with unresolved D. The CDR3 is made up of 13 amino acids. Trimming removed 5 bases from V and 8 bases from J, with 15 bases in between. The CDR3: CASSRGREYGYTF. Here the CDR3 DNA reads TGTGCCAGCAGTCGCGGTAGGGAGTACGGCTACACCTTC.

The V and J genes are TRBV6-1 and TRBJ2-6; D gene uncertain. Germline CDR1 and CDR2: MNHNS and SASEGT. Trimming pared 1 base from V and 3 bases from J, leaving 4 bases between. The CDR3 spans 14 residues. The DNA for the CDR3 is TGTGCCAGCAGTGAAGGGGGTGGGGCCAACGTCCTGACTTTC. Protein sequence: CASSEGGGANVLTF.

This clonotype was counted a few times. This chain links TRBV6-2 or TRBV6-3 with TRBJ1-1, with 8 bases identical to TRBD1. The CDR3 runs to 12 residues. CDR1 MNHEY and CDR2 SVGEGT come from the germline V gene. The V gene end was trimmed by 5 bases and the J gene end by 11 bases; junction bases not matched to a gene: 7. The DNA for the CDR3 is TGTGCCAGCAGTCCCAGGACAGGGAACGCTTTCTTT. Its protein is CASSPRTGNAFF.

This clonotype turned up a few times. This chain connects TRBV29-1 to TRBJ2-1; perhaps TRBD2 as D (7 bases). V was shortened by 3 bases and J by 12 bases, with 18 bases between the two germline ends. This CDR3 has 13 residues. CDR1 SQVTM and CDR2 ANQGSEA come from the germline V gene. In DNA form, the CDR3 reads TGCAGCGTTGACCACGGAGGGGGGGGTAGGCAGTTCTTC. Its protein product is CSVDHGGGGRQFF.

This clonotype was observed a handful of times. The chain recombines TRBV27 with TRBJ2-3; possibly TRBD2 for D (5 bases). Germline loops: CDR1 MNHEY, CDR2 SMNVEV (reference sequence). This CDR3 is built from 13 residues. V lost 6 bases, J lost 6 bases, and 13 bases lay in between. The CDR3 DNA is TGTGCCAGCAGGTATAGAGGGTTGGATACGCAGTATTTT. This sequence encodes CASRYRGLDTQYF.

This sequence joins TRBV10-3 and TRBJ2-7; 9 bases match TRBD1. V shed 7 bases, J shed 0 bases, and the junction held 4 bases outside the gene matches. Germline assignment: CDR1 ENHRY and CDR2 SYGVKD. The CDR3 totals 14 residues. CDR3: CAIKGTGSSYEQYF. The CDR3 DNA follows: TGTGCCATCAAGGGGACAGGGAGCTCCTACGAGCAGTACTTC.